The next 26 T cell receptor beta chains were all read from a single sample in a study of control samples from healthy donors and cancer patients. Method: immunoSEQ multiplex PCR; TCRdb's copy keeps in-frame clones and lacks some. In the table there are tens of thousands of clones, about 80% of which are singletons. Sequenced: PBMCs. The source of these receptors is a man in his 60s with head and neck cancer.

This clone was seen only once. The rearrangement joins TRBV3-1 (or the pseudogene TRBV3-2) to TRBJ1-2, with 8 positions matching TRBD1. CDR3 size: 13 residues. Trimming at V came to 5 bases and at J to 5 bases, leaving 4 bases not matched to a gene. The germline CDR1 and CDR2 sequences are LGHDT and YNNKEL (reference sequence). In DNA form, the CDR3 reads TGTGCCAGCAGCGTCAGACAGGGGTATGGCTACACCTTC. As protein: CASSVRQGYGYTF.

Remarks on this clone: Mismatch with germline at one junction end may stem from a read error. The sample contains more than one DNA sequence encoding this CDR3. The V and J genes are TRBV5-1 and TRBJ2-5; D is unresolved. There are 14 residues in the CDR3. Germline V gene sequence: CDR1 SGHRS, CDR2 YFSETQ. CDR3 DNA sequence: TGTGCCAGCAGCTTGATTCCGAGTCGAGAGACCCAGTACTTC. This sequence encodes CASSLIPSRETQYF.

The gene calls are TRBV7-9 and TRBJ2-1, with unresolved D. Germline V gives CDR1 SEHNR, CDR2 FQNEAQ (reference sequence). The CDR3 is made up of 16 amino acids. V was shortened by 7 bases and J by 1 base, with 17 bases between the two germline ends. The CDR3 sequence: CASTKEAVPSYNEQFF. CDR3 sequence (DNA): TGTGCCAGCACCAAAGAGGCTGTCCCTTCCTACAATGAGCAGTTCTTC.

The chain combines TRBV10-3 with TRBJ2-2; D remains unclear. Germline V gene lookup returns CDR1 ENHRY and CDR2 SYGVKD. The CDR3 is 15 residues long. The germline V and J ends were trimmed by 3 bases and 6 bases, with 14 bases remaining between them. The chain's CDR3 is CAISDNSRAAGELFF. In DNA form, the CDR3 reads TGTGCCATCAGTGACAATTCCCGGGCAGCCGGGGAGCTGTTTTTT.

CDR3 DNA sequence: TGTGCCAGCAGTGAGCTGAGGGCGAACACTGAAGCTTTCTTT. Encoded protein: CASSELRANTEAFF. The chain uses TRBV2 and TRBJ1-1, with unresolved D. Deletions cut 3 bases from V and 1 base from J, with 9 bases between. The V gene's germline CDR1 is SNHLY and CDR2 FYNNEI. There are 14 residues in the CDR3.

V gene TRBV5-6 combines with J gene TRBJ2-2, with TRBD2 matching 7 bases. The CDR3 covers 18 residues. Germline assignment: CDR1 SGHDT and CDR2 YYEEEE. The V and J ends lost 3 bases and 1 base, in that order; junction bases with no gene match: 12. CDR3 nucleotide sequence: TGTGCCAGCAGCTGGAATGCAGCTAGCGGCAGGAACACCGGGGAGCTGTTTTTT. Encoded protein: CASSWNAASGRNTGELFF.

In its sample, this clone was seen once. The genes are TRBV5-6 and TRBJ2-7; 8 bases agree with TRBD2. V shed 1 base and J 5 bases; nucleotides not matched to a gene: 5. This CDR3 comprises 14 residues. Germline V gene sequence: CDR1 SGHDT, CDR2 YYEEEE. In DNA, the CDR3 is TGTGCCAGCAGCTTGACGGGAGGGATCCACGAGCAGTACTTC. Translated, it gives CASSLTGGIHEQYF. The full variable domain, rest sourced from reference TRBV5-6 and TRBJ2-7, is DAGVTQSPTHLIKTRGQQVTLRCSPKSGHDTVSWYQQALGQGPQFIFQYYEEEERQRGNFPDRFSGHQFPNYSSELNVNALLLGDSALYLCASSLTGGIHEQYFGPGTRLTVT.

This sequence joins TRBV15 and TRBJ2-7, with TRBD2 identical over 12 bases. The CDR3 has 17 residues. CDR1 is LNHNV and CDR2 is YYDKDF in the germline V gene (reference sequence). V trimming: 3 bases; J trimming: 1 base; junction bases outside the gene matches: 7. The CDR3 region is CATSSRTSGTQSYEQYF. The CDR3 nucleotides are TGTGCCACCAGCAGTAGGACTAGCGGGACACAATCCTACGAGCAGTACTTC.

The chain is built from TRBV20-1 and TRBJ2-3; D is unclear. The CDR3 has 14 residues. Germline lookup yields CDR1 DFQATT and CDR2 SNEGSKA (reference sequence). Trimming took off 3 bases at V and 1 base at J, with 11 bases between the two ends. The CDR3 spells CSASLSGRTDTQYF. For the CDR3, the DNA is TGCAGTGCTAGTCTCTCAGGACGCACAGATACGCAGTATTTT.

The chain recombines TRBV6-2 or TRBV6-3 with TRBJ1-2; no definite D call. V dropped 4 bases and J dropped 5 bases, with 8 bases sitting between them. The CDR3 length is 12 residues. From germline, CDR1 is MNHEY and CDR2 SVGEGT. CDR3 sequence: CASSLGRYGYTF. The CDR3 DNA sequence: TGTGCCAGCAGTTTGGGCCGTTATGGCTACACCTTC.

This clone was detected only once. The J gene is TRBJ2-7, the V gene TRBV9; 8 bases align to TRBD2. V lost 3 bases and J lost 7; bases outside the gene matches: 15. CDR1 SGDLS and CDR2 YYNGEE come from the germline V gene. The CDR3 runs to 16 residues. CDR3 DNA: TGTGCCAGCAGCGCAGCCCCGGGAGGGCTTGTAGGAGAGCAGTACTTC. Translation: CASSAAPGGLVGEQYF.

The V gene is TRBV5-1, the J gene TRBJ2-1, with 10 bases aligning to TRBD2. Germline CDR1 is SGHRS and CDR2 is YFSETQ. After removal of 3 bases from V and 6 bases from J, the junction contained 6 bases not matched to a gene. This CDR3 contains 15 residues. The CDR3 DNA sequence: TGCGCCAGCAGCTCTACTAGCGGGATCGGCAATGAGCAGTTCTTC. It yields the protein CASSSTSGIGNEQFF. Using reference TRBV5-1 and TRBJ2-1 for the parts outside the CDR3, the full variable domain is KAGVTQTPRYLIKTRGQQVTLSCSPISGHRSVSWYQQTPGQGLQFLFEYFSETQRNKGNFPGRFSGRQFSNSRSEMNVSTLELGDSALYLCASSSTSGIGNEQFFGPGTRLTVL.

CDR3 DNA sequence: TGTGCCTGGAGTGGCCTAAACGGGTACAATGAGCAGTTCTTC. This codes for CAWSGLNGYNEQFF. The chain joins TRBV30 to TRBJ2-1; D unresolved. The CDR3 extends over 14 amino acids. V gave up 1 base and J gave up 4 bases, with 11 bases separating them. Germline assignment: CDR1 GTSNPN and CDR2 SVGIG (reference sequence).

In this sample, this clone turned up a few times. Here the CDR3 reads CATSAGPYNSPLHF. CDR3 nucleotides: TGTGCCACCTCAGCGGGGCCCTATAATTCACCCCTCCACTTT. V is TRBV6-5 and J is TRBJ1-6, with D possibly matching TRBD1 (5 bases). The ends were cut back, 10 bases at V and 2 bases at J, with 12 bases in the middle. Germline V gene lookup returns CDR1 MNHEY and CDR2 SVGAGI. This CDR3 is 14 amino acids long.

This chain uses TRBV7-9 with TRBJ1-4; 8 positions agree with TRBD1. From germline, CDR1 is SEHNR and CDR2 FQNEAQ (reference sequence). The CDR3 extends over 14 amino acids. J lost 3 bases, V lost 6 bases, and 3 bases had no gene match. CDR3 bases: TGTGCCAGCAGAGCCAGGGGGCCTAATGAAAAACTGTTTTTT. It is translated as CASRARGPNEKLFF.

The rearrangement uses TRBV9 and TRBJ2-5; the D is unclear. Germline lookup yields CDR1 SGDLS and CDR2 YYNGEE. The CDR3 has 14 amino acids. V was trimmed by 0 bases and J by 1 base, leaving 7 bases between them. The CDR3 loop is CASSVEQSQETQYF. CDR3 sequence (DNA): TGTGCCAGCAGCGTAGAGCAGAGCCAAGAGACCCAGTACTTC. The full variable domain, with the rest looked up from reference TRBV9 and TRBJ2-5, is DSGVTQTPKHLITATGQRVTLRCSPRSGDLSVYWYQQSLDQGLQFLIQYYNGEERAKGNILERFSAQQFPDLHSELNLSSLELGDSALYFCASSVEQSQETQYFGPGTRLLVL.

The chain is built from TRBV12-3 or TRBV12-4 and TRBJ1-1; D gene unclear. The CDR3 contains 13 residues. V lost 1 base to trimming and J lost 1 base, with 4 bases between them. The CDR3 DNA is TGTGCCAGCAGTTTAGGCAGGAACACTGAAGCTTTCTTT. It translates to CASSLGRNTEAFF.

V gene TRBV30 combines with J gene TRBJ1-5, with no clear D. Trimming took 1 base from V and 7 from J, leaving 14 bases between them. CDR1 GTSNPN and CDR2 SVGIG come from the germline V gene (reference sequence). The CDR3 has 14 amino acids. CDR3 region: CAWSGQAAWQPQHF. DNA for the CDR3: TGTGCCTGGAGTGGCCAGGCAGCTTGGCAGCCCCAGCATTTT.

CDR3 DNA: TGTGCCAGCTGGCGGGGCGGAACCTACAATGAGCAGTTCTTC. Its translation is CASWRGGTYNEQFF. The V call is TRBV28, the J call TRBJ2-1; tentatively, D is TRBD2 (6 bases). The V gene lost 8 bases and the J gene lost 2 bases, with 13 bases spanning the gap. CDR1 MDHEN and CDR2 SYDVKM come from the germline V gene. This CDR3 is 14 amino acids long. Using reference TRBV28 and TRBJ2-1 for the parts outside the CDR3, the full variable domain is DVKVTQSSRYLVKRTGEKVFLECVQDMDHENMFWYRQDPGLGLRLIYFSYDVKMKEKGDIPEGYSVSREKKERFSLILESASTNQTSMYLCASWRGGTYNEQFFGPGTRLTVL.

In its sample, this clone was seen a few times. The chain uses TRBV13 and TRBJ1-1; D gene unclear. The CDR3 has 12 amino acids. Germline CDR1 PRHDT, CDR2 FYEKMQ (reference sequence). V was trimmed by 5 bases and J by 2 bases, leaving 6 bases between them. The CDR3 spells CASSHINTEAFF. For the CDR3, the DNA is TGTGCCAGCAGCCACATAAACACTGAAGCTTTCTTT.

This clone has a handful of counts. The chain carries TRBV6-2 or TRBV6-3 and TRBJ2-1; 7 bases fit TRBD2. This CDR3 contains 15 residues. Germline-derived CDR1 and CDR2 are MNHEY and SVGEGT. Trimming at V came to 7 bases and at J to 3 bases, leaving 9 bases not matched to a gene. CDR3 coding DNA: TGTGCCAGCACCCCGACTAGCCAAAGCTACAATGAGCAGTTCTTC. It specifies CASTPTSQSYNEQFF.

The chain recombines TRBV5-6 with TRBJ1-5; 12 bases fit TRBD1. V gave up 5 bases and J gave up 7 bases; unmatched junction bases: 7. The germline gives CDR1 SGHDT, CDR2 YYEEEE. The CDR3 consists of 15 residues. This chain's CDR3 is CASSTGTGGRQPQHF. The CDR3 bases are TGTGCCAGCAGTACCGGGACAGGGGGCCGACAGCCCCAGCATTTT.

The rearrangement joins TRBV6-2 or TRBV6-3 to TRBJ2-1; no clear D gene. The V and J ends lost 0 bases and 4 bases respectively, with 16 bases between them. The CDR3 runs to 17 residues. Germline V gene data show CDR1 as MNHEY and CDR2 as SVGEGT. CDR3 residues: CASSYSPLDGLYNEQFF. CDR3 nucleotides: TGTGCCAGCAGTTACTCGCCGCTTGACGGCTTATACAATGAGCAGTTCTTC.

The chain joins TRBV9 to TRBJ2-1; perhaps D is TRBD1 or TRBD2 (5 bases each). This CDR3 contains 15 residues. Germline-derived CDR1 and CDR2 are SGDLS and YYNGEE. The V end was cut by 4 bases, the J end by 0 bases, with 11 bases between. The CDR3 bases are TGTGCCAGCAGCCCCGGGACGGCCTCCTACAATGAGCAGTTCTTC. This gives the protein CASSPGTASYNEQFF.

This chain links TRBV5-6 with TRBJ2-7; weak D call: TRBD2 (5 bases). There are 14 residues in the CDR3. The V gene lost 4 bases and the J gene lost 3 bases, with 14 bases spanning the gap. Germline V gene lookup returns CDR1 SGHDT and CDR2 YYEEEE. In DNA, the CDR3 is TGTGCCAGCAGCAGAACTGAGGCGGGCTACGAGCAGTACTTC. It encodes CASSRTEAGYEQYF.

The V and J genes are TRBV9 and TRBJ2-1; TRBD2 agrees at 8 bases. In germline, CDR1 is SGDLS, CDR2 YYNGEE. The CDR3 is made up of 16 amino acids. V trimming: 0 bases; J trimming: 9 bases; junction bases outside the gene matches: 11. CDR3 nucleotides: TGTGCCAGCAGCGTAGTAGGGACTAGTTACTTGGGTGAGCAGTTCTTC. This sequence encodes CASSVVGTSYLGEQFF.